This TCR beta chain is from a study of T cells in Graves' hyperthyroidism and ophthalmopathy. Study-wide results and limits: Most clonotypes expanded in thyroid above 0.001 were likewise present in blood.

Amplified TCR beta CDR3 regions came from RNA transcripts. Using the HTBI primer set, a first-round RT-PCR was run on the TCR CDR3. TCRdb itself ran the multiplex PCR reads through MiXCR, one entry per CDR3 protein. The repertoire holds around 350,000 distinct CDR3 sequences, with 17% as singletons. V was cut by 2 bases and J by 7 bases, with 27 bases left in between. This CDR3 spans 18 amino acids. Per germline, CDR1 SGHVS and CDR2 FQNEAQ. In its sample, this clonotype was seen a few times. Its antigen remains unidentified. The chain recombines TRBV7-8 with TRBJ2-7; D remains ambiguous. The origin of this receptor is a woman between 25 and 40 years old with Graves' hyperthyroidism that later progressed to Graves' ophthalmopathy. Sequences were obtained from blood. The CDR3 bases are TGTGCCAGCAGCTTAAGCCCCGGCCGCTCGCTAAGGACGGTTGAGCAGTACTTC. It specifies CASSLSPGRSLRTVEQYF.